This T cell receptor (beta chain) was identified in a study of T-cell reconstitution after alpha-beta-depleted transplantation in children. A TCRbeta library incorporating unique molecular identifiers was prepared. MiXCR was run by TCRdb on the PCR reads, yielding one entry per CDR3 protein. The data contain some 120,000 distinct CDR3 sequences, about 9.6% of them seen just once; the ten biggest clones take up less than 25%. Sequences were derived from PBMCs, mostly from graft donor cells, sampled 180 days after TCRalphabeta/CD19-depleted stem cell transplant. The origin of this receptor is a girl under two years old who had a stem cell transplant for combined immunodeficiency, so the T cells may come from the graft donor.

The CDR3 loop reads CSARVLGDYEQYF. The CDR3 region has the DNA TGCAGTGCTAGGGTGTTAGGGGACTACGAGCAGTACTTC. V and J are TRBV20-1 and TRBJ2-7; perhaps TRBD1 as D (5 bases). Germline V gene lookup returns CDR1 DFQATT and CDR2 SNEGSKA (reference sequence). Between the trimmed V and J ends, which lost 3 bases and 3 bases, there was a span of 12 bases. CDR3 size: 13 residues.